The clone carrying this T cell receptor (beta chain) was picked up many times. This sample was taken from a study of Graves' ophthalmopathy and Graves' hyperthyroidism. Deletions cut 0 bases from V and 4 bases from J, with 15 bases between. The CDR3 runs to 16 residues. The germline CDR1 and CDR2 sequences are MGHRA and YSYEKL. Transcripts of RNA were the source for amplifying TCR beta CDR3 regions. The workflow started with a first-round RT-PCR run with HTBI primers and then moved on to a second-round multiplex PCR. One entry per CDR3 protein results from TCRdb running MiXCR on the multiplex PCR reads. The sample has about 25,000 distinct CDR3 sequences, less than 50% seen once. The PBMCs were taken from roughly 10 ml of fresh peripheral blood.

This receptor was taken from an adult woman with stable Graves' hyperthyroidism. The chain has TRBV4-1 and TRBJ2-5, with D unclear. The specimen was peripheral blood. The chain's CDR3 is CASSQDFGSPGETQYF. The CDR3 DNA is TGCGCCAGCAGCCAAGATTTCGGATCTCCGGGAGAGACCCAGTACTTC.